Included here is one T cell receptor (beta chain) sequence, with context. Its matching antigen is unknown. This record belongs to a study of regulatory T cells in long-lasting Graves disease. Overall study results and limits: Sharing of public clonotypes was greater in persistent patients (over 2,500) than in new patients (around 890). It was possible that the small sample size reduced accuracy.

V was shortened by 1 base and J by 1 base, with 11 bases between the two germline ends. Germline CDR1 is MGHDK and CDR2 is SYGVNS. CDR3 length: 15 amino acids. Through Arm-PCR of CDR3 regions and iRepertoire HTBI primers, TCR beta libraries were built. In TCRdb, the multiplex PCR reads were re-called with MiXCR into one record per CDR3 protein. The table shows approximately 380,000 distinct CDR3 sequences, with under 25% occurring only once. This sample's time point: persistent/refractory GD, antithyroid drugs over 5 years with positive TRAb. The authors made the TCR library using RNA they extracted from PBMCs.

The V and J genes are TRBV25-1 and TRBJ2-7; possible D gene TRBD2, 6 bases. The specimen was peripheral blood mononuclear cells (PBMCs), collected when the disease was refractory, from a patient treated with antithyroid drugs. The TCR comes from a female donor with Graves disease. This CDR3 is CASSELGGRSYEQYF. CDR3 DNA: TGTGCCAGCAGTGAATTGGGGGGACGGTCCTACGAGCAGTACTTC.